The 21 T cell receptor beta chains reported below all come from one sample, sequenced in a study of beta chain features in type 1 diabetes. The entirety of the isolated RNA underwent reverse transcription, so expressed TCRB transcripts were sequenced. Produced via immunoSEQ multiplex PCR; TCRdb's table is partial and in-frame only. The sample lists 860,000 or so clones; around a sixth were seen once. The sample was naive CD4+ T cells from blood. These receptors were taken from a woman aged 18-30 years in good health.

The sample holds a few counts of this clone. The rearrangement links TRBV6-5 to TRBJ2-5, with 7 bases fitting TRBD1. V lost 6 bases and J lost 2; bases outside the gene matches: 6. The CDR3 consists of 14 residues. Germline assignment: CDR1 MNHEY and CDR2 SVGAGI. The CDR3: CASSRDRRQETQYF. The CDR3 DNA sequence: TGTGCCAGCAGCCGGGACAGAAGACAAGAGACCCAGTACTTC.

This clone turned up a few times. The CDR3 reads CASSLPTGHFRDGYTF. The DNA for the CDR3 is TGTGCCAGCAGTTTACCGACAGGGCATTTTAGAGATGGCTACACCTTC. This chain connects TRBV28 to TRBJ1-2, with 7 nucleotides matching TRBD1. From germline, CDR1 is MDHEN and CDR2 SYDVKM. J lost 6 bases, V lost 2 bases, and 12 bases had no gene match. The CDR3 has 16 residues.

This clone was counted between two and nine times. The chain is built from TRBV28 and TRBJ2-6, with no clear D. This CDR3 spans 13 amino acids. CDR1 and CDR2 from the germline V gene are MDHEN and SYDVKM. Trimming stripped 8 bases from V and 2 bases from J, with 7 bases between. The chain's CDR3 is CASVGTGANVLTF. The CDR3 nucleotides are TGTGCCAGCGTTGGTACTGGGGCCAACGTCCTGACTTTC.

This chain joins TRBV18 and TRBJ2-5, with 7 bases that match TRBD1. Germline loops: CDR1 KGHSH, CDR2 LQKENI. V trimming: 7 bases; J trimming: 2 bases; junction bases outside the gene matches: 10. The CDR3 has 15 amino acids. CDR3 in amino acids: CASYQDRVRQETQYF. CDR3 nucleotide sequence: TGTGCCAGCTACCAAGACAGGGTGAGACAAGAGACCCAGTACTTC. Based on the CDR3 plus reference TRBV18 and TRBJ2-5, the full variable domain is NAGVMQNPRHLVRRRGQEARLRCSPMKGHSHVYWYRQLPEEGLKFMVYLQKENIIDESGMPKERFSAEFPKEGPSILRIQQVVRGDSAAYFCASYQDRVRQETQYFGPGTRLLVL.

In its sample, this clone was seen a few times. The genes are TRBV7-2 and TRBJ1-1; 7 bases align to TRBD1. Germline CDR1 and CDR2: SGHTA and FQGNSA. Unmatched junction bases numbered 5, after V lost 0 bases and J lost 4 bases. CDR3 size: 15 residues. CDR3 nucleotide sequence: TGTGCCAGCAGCTTAGCCCGGACAGGAGTCACTGAAGCTTTCTTT. Translation: CASSLARTGVTEAFF.

In DNA form, the CDR3 reads TGTGCCAGCAGCTTAGGACTAGCGGTCTACGAGCAGTACTTC. Residues: CASSLGLAVYEQYF. The V and J genes are TRBV7-2 and TRBJ2-7; 9 nucleotides match TRBD2. The CDR3 covers 14 residues. V gave up 1 base and J gave up 3 bases; unmatched junction bases: 1. The germline CDR1 and CDR2 sequences are SGHTA and FQGNSA. Based on the CDR3 plus reference TRBV7-2 and TRBJ2-7, the full variable domain is GAGVSQSPSNKVTEKGKDVELRCDPISGHTALYWYRQSLGQGLEFLIYFQGNSAPDKSGLPSDRFSAERTGGSVSTLTIQRTQQEDSAVYLCASSLGLAVYEQYFGPGTRLTVT.

The chain is built from TRBV2 and TRBJ2-3, with D unresolved. The CDR3 is 14 amino acids. Germline CDR1 SNHLY, CDR2 FYNNEI. V lost 7 bases and J 0 bases, leaving 11 bases between the germline ends. As DNA, the CDR3 is TGTGCCAGCAAGCCTGCATCTAGCACAGATACGCAGTATTTT. As protein: CASKPASSTDTQYF.

This clone has more than one count but fewer than ten. The chain joins TRBV7-2 to TRBJ1-1; tentative D call: TRBD1 (5 bases). V lost 5 bases to trimming and J lost 8 bases, with 12 bases between them. The germline V gene encodes CDR1 SGHTA and CDR2 FQGNSA. This CDR3 contains 12 residues. The CDR3 region is CASSGRQGEAFF. The CDR3 region has the DNA TGTGCCAGCAGCGGAAGGCAGGGAGAAGCTTTCTTT.

This chain joins TRBV6-5 and TRBJ2-2; D possibly corresponds to TRBD2 (7 bases). Germline V gene data show CDR1 as MNHEY and CDR2 as SVGAGI. This CDR3 is built from 15 residues. Between the trimmed V and J ends, which lost 6 bases and 4 bases, there was a span of 15 bases. CDR3 sequence reads: CASSFGGGGTGELFF. CDR3 sequence (DNA): TGTGCCAGCAGCTTCGGGGGCGGGGGCACCGGGGAGCTGTTTTTT.

The CDR3 sequence is CASSYWGYTF. The CDR3 nucleotides read TGTGCCAGCAGTTACTGGGGCTACACCTTC. The rearrangement uses TRBV6-1 and TRBJ1-2; D ambiguous. CDR1 and CDR2 (germline): MNHNS, SASEGT. V was pared by 5 bases and J by 8 bases, with 6 bases between. The CDR3 totals 10 residues.

This clone was counted between two and nine times. The V gene is TRBV28, the J gene TRBJ2-6; no clear D. Germline-derived CDR1 and CDR2 are MDHEN and SYDVKM. Deletions cut 0 bases from V and 3 bases from J, with 3 bases between. The CDR3 covers 14 residues. In DNA, the CDR3 is TGTGCCAGCAGTTTATGGGTTGGGGCCAACGTCCTGACTTTC. Its translation is CASSLWVGANVLTF.

This chain uses TRBV7-3 with TRBJ1-2; D is ambiguous. Looked up from germline, CDR1 is SGHTA and CDR2 is FQGTGA. The CDR3 covers 13 residues. With 4 bases removed from V and 1 base from J, the gap between germline ends came to 7 bases. Here the CDR3 reads CASSSYSNYGYTF. The CDR3 nucleotides are TGTGCCAGCAGCTCCTACAGTAACTATGGCTACACCTTC.

The chain employs TRBV7-9 and TRBJ2-4; D might be TRBD1 (5 bases). Germline-derived CDR1 and CDR2 are SEHNR and FQNEAQ (reference sequence). The CDR3 runs 18 residues. Trimming shortened V by 5 bases and J by 0 bases, and 20 bases separated the two germline ends. The CDR3 DNA reads TGTGCCAGCAGCCCCCCCTGGAGACAGAGCTTAGCCAAAAACATTCAGTACTTC. Amino acids: CASSPPWRQSLAKNIQYF.

The rearrangement links TRBV7-9 to TRBJ2-1; D not resolved. CDR1 SEHNR and CDR2 FQNEAQ come from the germline V gene (reference sequence). V was trimmed by 6 bases and J by 9 bases, leaving 9 bases between them. The CDR3 runs 11 residues. CDR3 sequence reads: CASSTVFEQFF. The CDR3 DNA follows: TGTGCCAGCAGTACCGTCTTTGAGCAGTTCTTC.

This clone has just a few counts. V gene TRBV6-5 combines with J gene TRBJ2-1; D is ambiguous. V was pared by 2 bases and J by 0 bases, with 11 bases between. Germline assignment: CDR1 MNHEY and CDR2 SVGAGI. The length of the CDR3 is 16 residues. In DNA, the CDR3 is TGTGCCAGCAGTTACCACCCCACAAGCTCCTACAATGAGCAGTTCTTC. Residues: CASSYHPTSSYNEQFF.

The chain joins TRBV28 to TRBJ2-1; D possibly corresponds to TRBD1 (5 bases). V was trimmed by 6 bases and J by 6 bases, leaving 12 bases between them. The CDR3 has 13 amino acids. CDR1 is MDHEN and CDR2 is SYDVKM in the germline V gene. The CDR3 DNA follows: TGTGCCAGCAGCCCTGGACAAGGCAATGAGCAGTTCTTC. Its translation: CASSPGQGNEQFF. Combining the CDR3 with reference TRBV28 and TRBJ2-1 gives the whole variable domain DVKVTQSSRYLVKRTGEKVFLECVQDMDHENMFWYRQDPGLGLRLIYFSYDVKMKEKGDIPEGYSVSREKKERFSLILESASTNQTSMYLCASSPGQGNEQFFGPGTRLTVL.

This sequence joins TRBV4-2 and TRBJ2-1, with a tentative D call TRBD1 (6 bases). Between the trimmed V and J ends, which lost 0 bases and 9 bases, there was a span of 9 bases. The CDR3 is 13 residues long. Germline V CDR1 and CDR2: LGHNA, YNFKEQ. CDR3 coding DNA: TGTGCCAGCAGCCAAGATCGAGGGGGTGAGCAGTTCTTC. Amino acid sequence: CASSQDRGGEQFF.

There are a few counts of this clone. The V call is TRBV13, the J call TRBJ2-7, with D possibly TRBD2 on 5 matching bases. Germline lookup yields CDR1 PRHDT and CDR2 FYEKMQ (reference sequence). V was trimmed by 2 bases and J by 6 bases, leaving 14 bases between them. This CDR3 contains 14 residues. The DNA for the CDR3 is TGTGCCAGCAGCTTAAGAGAGCGGCACGGCGAGCAGTACTTC. The encoded protein is CASSLRERHGEQYF.

J is TRBJ2-1 and V is TRBV5-1; possibly TRBD2 for D (5 bases). This CDR3 contains 14 residues. The germline gives CDR1 SGHRS, CDR2 YFSETQ. V lost 0 bases and J 7 bases, leaving 11 bases between the germline ends. The CDR3 loop reads CASSLELAPNEQFF. In DNA, the CDR3 is TGCGCCAGCAGCTTGGAGTTAGCGCCTAATGAGCAGTTCTTC. Together with reference TRBV5-1 and TRBJ2-1, the CDR3 gives the full variable domain: KAGVTQTPRYLIKTRGQQVTLSCSPISGHRSVSWYQQTPGQGLQFLFEYFSETQRNKGNFPGRFSGRQFSNSRSEMNVSTLELGDSALYLCASSLELAPNEQFFGPGTRLTVL.

The chain joins TRBV11-2 to TRBJ2-7, with 7 positions matching TRBD2. The CDR3 contains 16 residues. Germline V lookup: CDR1 SGHAT, CDR2 FQNNGV. The junction had 14 bases not matched to a gene; V was cut back by 4 bases and J by 5 bases. CDR3 sequence (DNA): TGTGCCAGCAGCTCCCGACAGCGGGGTAAGATGGACGAGCAGTACTTC. This gives the protein CASSSRQRGKMDEQYF.

This clone has a handful of counts. The rearrangement joins TRBV13 to TRBJ1-2, with D unclear. The length of the CDR3 is 15 residues. The germline V and J ends were trimmed by 4 bases and 6 bases, with 18 bases remaining between them. In germline, CDR1 is PRHDT, CDR2 FYEKMQ (reference sequence). CDR3 in amino acids: CASSSDLPRADGYTF. In DNA form, the CDR3 reads TGTGCCAGCAGCTCCGACCTGCCTAGGGCGGATGGCTACACCTTC.